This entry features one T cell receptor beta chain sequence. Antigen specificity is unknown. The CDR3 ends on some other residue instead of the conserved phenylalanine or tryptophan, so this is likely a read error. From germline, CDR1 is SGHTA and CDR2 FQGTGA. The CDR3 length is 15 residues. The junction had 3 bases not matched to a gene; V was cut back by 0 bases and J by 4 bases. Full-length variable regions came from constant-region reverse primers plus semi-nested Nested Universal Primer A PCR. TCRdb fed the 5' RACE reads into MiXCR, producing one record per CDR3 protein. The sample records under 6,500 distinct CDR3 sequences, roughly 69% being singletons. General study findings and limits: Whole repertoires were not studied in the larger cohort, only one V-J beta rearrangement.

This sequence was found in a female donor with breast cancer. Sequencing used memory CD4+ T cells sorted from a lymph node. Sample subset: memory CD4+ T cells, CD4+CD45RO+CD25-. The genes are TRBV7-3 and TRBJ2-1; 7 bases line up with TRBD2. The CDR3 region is CASSLTGGTYNEQFC. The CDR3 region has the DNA TGTGCCAGCAGCTTAACCGGGGGGACGTACAATGAGCAGTTCTGC.